This is a list of T cell receptor beta chains from one sample in a study of blood T cell repertoires in COVID-19. Produced via immunoSEQ multiplex PCR; TCRdb's table is partial and in-frame only. The sample records 360,000 or so clones, under 85% being singletons. Sequenced sample: PBMCs or T cells enriched from blood (not recorded which). The receptors were sampled from a woman between 50 and 59 years old who had recovered from COVID-19. CDR3s include the opening cysteine and the closing phenylalanine or tryptophan. Each record gives: D gene, V gene, CDR3 length, J gene, clone size, CDR3 protein, CDR3 DNA. A D gene is named only where the DNA matches it firmly. The size entry is marked missing in some rows and otherwise reads once, few, many or a size class.

d_gene: .; v_gene: TRBV5-5; len: 15; j_gene: TRBJ1-4; abundance: .; CDR3aa: CASSAPRATNEKLFF; CDR3nt: TGTGCCAGCAGCGCGCCCCGGGCAACTAATGAAAAACTGTTTTTT
d_gene: TRBD2; v_gene: TRBV13; len: 15; j_gene: TRBJ2-6; abundance: once; CDR3aa: CASSTGGSGANVLTF; CDR3nt: TGTGCCAGCAGCACGGGAGGCTCTGGGGCCAACGTCCTGACTTTC
d_gene: .; v_gene: TRBV12-3/TRBV12-4; len: 13; j_gene: TRBJ1-5; abundance: .; CDR3aa: CASSLSDKEPQHF; CDR3nt: TGTGCCAGCAGTCTATCGGACAAAGAGCCCCAGCATTTT
d_gene: TRBD1; v_gene: TRBV7-9; len: 14; j_gene: TRBJ1-1; abundance: .; CDR3aa: CASSEWTGVTEAFF; CDR3nt: TGTGCCAGCAGCGAATGGACAGGGGTAACTGAAGCTTTCTTT
d_gene: .; v_gene: TRBV29-1; len: 13; j_gene: TRBJ1-2; abundance: once; CDR3aa: CSVLRDSNYGYTF; CDR3nt: TGCAGCGTTCTCAGGGACTCTAACTATGGCTACACCTTC
d_gene: TRBD1; v_gene: TRBV7-8; len: 16; j_gene: TRBJ1-4; abundance: .; CDR3aa: CASSNLAGQTNEKLFF; CDR3nt: TGTGCCAGCAGCAACCTAGCGGGACAGACTAATGAAAAACTGTTTTTT
d_gene: .; v_gene: TRBV18; len: 17; j_gene: TRBJ1-3; abundance: .; CDR3aa: CASSPTDSIAPGNTIYF; CDR3nt: TGTGCCAGCTCGCCTACGGACTCCATTGCCCCTGGAAACACCATATATTTT
d_gene: TRBD2; v_gene: TRBV7-2; len: 15; j_gene: TRBJ2-6; abundance: .; CDR3aa: CASSWTSSGANVLTF; CDR3nt: TGTGCCAGCAGCTGGACTAGTTCTGGGGCCAACGTCCTGACTTTC
d_gene: .; v_gene: TRBV9; len: 15; j_gene: TRBJ1-2; abundance: .; CDR3aa: CASSPPGVHGEGYTF; CDR3nt: TGTGCCAGCAGCCCTCCCGGGGTCCATGGGGAGGGCTACACCTTC
d_gene: TRBD1; v_gene: TRBV24-1; len: 15; j_gene: TRBJ2-3; abundance: .; CDR3aa: CATSDPGQGGDTQYF; CDR3nt: TGTGCCACCAGTGATCCCGGACAGGGAGGAGATACGCAGTATTTT
d_gene: .; v_gene: TRBV7-2; len: 13; j_gene: TRBJ1-2; abundance: .; CDR3aa: CASSLPRSYGYTF; CDR3nt: TGTGCCAGCAGCTTGCCTCGGAGCTATGGCTACACCTTC
d_gene: .; v_gene: TRBV7-2; len: 13; j_gene: TRBJ2-7; abundance: .; CDR3aa: CASSFQGNYEQYF; CDR3nt: TGTGCCAGCAGCTTCCAGGGTAACTACGAGCAGTACTTC
d_gene: TRBD2; v_gene: TRBV7-8; len: 18; j_gene: TRBJ2-5; abundance: .; CDR3aa: CASSLGTTVAGGKETQYF; CDR3nt: TGTGCCAGCAGCTTAGGGACAACTGTAGCGGGGGGAAAAGAGACCCAGTACTTC
d_gene: .; v_gene: TRBV20-1; len: 11; j_gene: TRBJ1-1; abundance: .; CDR3aa: CSASDSTEAFF; CDR3nt: TGCAGTGCTTCGGACAGCACTGAAGCTTTCTTT
d_gene: .; v_gene: TRBV19; len: 13; j_gene: TRBJ1-5; abundance: .; CDR3aa: CASSMLVNQPQHF; CDR3nt: TGTGCCAGTAGTATGTTAGTCAATCAGCCCCAGCATTTT
d_gene: .; v_gene: TRBV19; len: 15; j_gene: TRBJ1-1; abundance: .; CDR3aa: CASSITGTPDTEAFF; CDR3nt: TGTGCCAGTAGTATAACCGGGACACCTGACACTGAAGCTTTCTTT
d_gene: TRBD2; v_gene: TRBV7-9; len: 15; j_gene: TRBJ2-7; abundance: few; CDR3aa: CASSSGTSGSYEQYF; CDR3nt: TGTGCCAGCAGCTCCGGGACTAGCGGGAGCTACGAGCAGTACTTC